The clone carrying this T cell receptor beta chain was observed a few times. A second PCR, run for about 7 to 11 cycles, used a sample-barcoded 5' primer plus a J-beta primer mix. TCRdb itself ran the 5' RACE reads through MiXCR, one entry per CDR3 protein. In the table there are about 760,000 distinct CDR3 sequences, about 25% of which are singletons. This record comes from a study of blood T cells in healthy people across ages. V lost 3 bases, J lost 2 bases, and 11 bases lay in between. This CDR3 spans 13 amino acids. Germline V gene sequence: CDR1 DFQATT, CDR2 SNEGSKA (reference sequence). This sample also appeared in a second study, on T cells of mothers and their children.

This clonotype originated in a boy younger than 18 in good health. Input material: blood. The rearrangement joins TRBV20-1 to TRBJ2-7; tentatively, D is TRBD1 or TRBD2 (5 bases each). CDR3 in DNA: TGCAGTGCTAGTGGGACGGCGACCTACGAGCAGTACTTC. It yields the protein CSASGTATYEQYF.